One TCR beta chain is described in this entry. V was pared by 4 bases and J by 10 bases, with 7 bases of the junction left unmatched. Germline values: CDR1 SGHTA, CDR2 FQGTGA. The length of the CDR3 is 14 residues. This sample was taken from a study of cytomegalovirus exposure and HLA in healthy donors. Whole-study context: Early released data had about 80 million unique TCRs, all coming from HLA-typed donors.

PCR amplification relied on 60 Vbeta primers (plus 13 Jbeta primers). Produced via immunoSEQ multiplex PCR; TCRdb's table is partial and in-frame only. This table holds 190,000 or so clones, 80% found once. The source material was PBMCs. The TCR sequence derives from a boy between 10 and 17 years old in good health and CMV-seronegative. The rearrangement links TRBV7-3 to TRBJ1-6; 7 bases fit TRBD1. The CDR3 DNA reads as TGTGCCAGCAGCTCCGGACAGGCGGGATCACCCCTCCACTTT. Protein sequence: CASSSGQAGSPLHF. Full variable domain (remainder filled in from reference TRBV7-3 and TRBJ1-6): GAGVSQTPSNKVTEKGKYVELRCDPISGHTALYWYRQSLGQGPEFLIYFQGTGAADDSGLPNDRFFAVRPEGSVSTLKIQRTERGDSAVYLCASSSGQAGSPLHFGNGTRLTVT.